This entry features one T cell receptor (beta chain) sequence. Its antigen remains unknown. The data were taken from a study of T cells in localized non-small cell lung cancer. Whole-study results and caveats: Of the tissues analyzed, uninvolved adjacent lung showed maximal T cell clonality, greater than tumor.

Clones were sequenced by immunoSEQ multiplex PCR, and TCRdb holds only the in-frame ones, with some missing. Of 25,000 to 35,000 clones in the sample, roughly nine tenths were seen once. This CDR3 has 18 residues. In germline, CDR1 is LGHNA, CDR2 YSLEER. The V segment lost 1 base and the J segment 0 bases; nucleotides outside the gene matches: 8. The V and J genes are TRBV4-3 and TRBJ1-4; 7 bases match TRBD1. The specimen was peripheral blood, collected before any cancer treatment. This clonotype originated in a woman aged 40-69 years with stage I lung adenocarcinoma. CDR3 bases: TGCGCCAGCAGCCAAGGCCGACAGGGCGCTTCAACTAATGAAAAACTGTTTTTT. Translated, it gives CASSQGRQGASTNEKLFF.